This TCR beta chain emerged from a study of blood T cell repertoires in COVID-19. Study summary: COVID-19 samples, acute and convalescent, were from the United States, Italy and Spain. Sample material is recorded as cDNA or gDNA derived from T cells, B-cell-depleted T cells, or PBMCs.

Germline loops: CDR1 SGHTA, CDR2 FQGNSA. The J segment lost 10 bases and the V segment lost 0 bases, leaving 17 bases of the junction unmatched. This CDR3 spans 17 amino acids. Categorization into cohorts depended on clinical history that participants reported. Data came from immunoSEQ multiplex PCR; TCRdb stores just in-frame clones and leaves some out. The sample yields around 300,000 clones, around 88% seen once. The V gene is TRBV7-2, the J gene TRBJ1-2, with 7 bases lining up with TRBD1. Sequences were obtained from PBMCs or T cells enriched from blood (not recorded which). This receptor was obtained from a middle-aged woman who had recovered from COVID-19. The CDR3: CASSLARLEDRNTYYTF. DNA of the CDR3: TGTGCCAGCAGCTTAGCGCGACTAGAGGACAGGAACACTTACTACACCTTC.